Detailed here is one T cell receptor beta chain. Its antigen remains unidentified. The data originate from a study of shared clonotypes between healthy human individuals. Across the whole study: Every donor yielded three CD4 naive, three CD4 memory, two CD8 naive and one CD8 memory plate. Study-wide points: Memory subsets generally showed lower estimated richness than naive subsets.

The CDR3 covers 16 residues. Looked up from germline, CDR1 is MNHEY and CDR2 is SMNVEV (reference sequence). Unmatched junction bases numbered 10, after V lost 5 bases and J lost 7 bases. This was a deep-level run. Assay used: immunoSEQ multiplex PCR; TCRdb lists only in-frame clones, some missing. Here the sample spans about 2,200,000 clones, about 93% being singletons. Naive CD8 cells lacked CD45RO and underwent positive selection for CCR7, leaving out terminally differentiated effector memory CD45RA+ cells. The sample consisted of naive CD8+ T cells from PBMCs. This sequence joins TRBV27 and TRBJ1-4, with 10 bases identical to TRBD1. This sequence was found in a man aged 18 to 35 in good health. Some clones in this sample may be carry-over from other donors' samples. The CDR3, as DNA: TGTGCCAGCAGTCCCCTGATGGGACAGGGGTCTGAAAAACTGTTTTTT. Amino acids: CASSPLMGQGSEKLFF.